These 21 T cell receptor beta chains were sequenced from one sample in a study of T cell clonality in common variable immunodeficiency. Whole-study results and caveats: Fewer deletions and N-nucleotide insertions were reportedly seen in common variable immunodeficiency TCR beta sequences.

No antigen has been assigned to these receptors. TCRdb's copy holds only in-frame clones and misses some; the assay was immunoSEQ multiplex PCR. The sample yields some 30,000 clones, without any singletons. The sample consisted of peripheral blood mononuclear cells. These receptors were taken from a human donor with common variable immunodeficiency.

This clone was seen repeatedly, ten times or more. The read gets to within 3 residues of the CDR3 end, and the germline J gene fills in the rest. J is TRBJ1-5 and V is TRBV5-1, with D possibly matching TRBD1 (5 bases). Between the trimmed V and J ends, which lost 2 bases and 6 bases, there was a span of 27 bases. The CDR3 consists of 19 residues. From germline, CDR1 is SGHRS and CDR2 YFSETQ. CDR3 protein: CASSFRRAHHAIRVQPQHF. CDR3 DNA, as far as it was read: TGCGCCAGCAGCTTTCGCAGGGCCCATCACGCCATTCGAGTTCAGCCC.

This clone was seen at least ten times. From the germline J gene comes the end of the CDR3, since the read stops 3 residues before it. The chain couples TRBV18 to TRBJ1-1, with D maybe TRBD1 (5 bases). Looked up from germline, CDR1 is KGHSH and CDR2 is LQKENI. The germline V and J ends were trimmed by 3 bases and 6 bases, with 14 bases remaining between them. The CDR3 consists of 14 residues. The CDR3 DNA, read in part, is TGTGCCAGCTCACCCCGCACTGGGGGGTCTGAA. This codes for CASSPRTGGSE. The full CDR3 reads CASSPRTGGSEAFF.

Points on this clone: The CDR3 is cut off 3 residues early in the read; its end comes from the germline J gene. The V gene is TRBV19, the J gene TRBJ2-6, with a tentative D call TRBD1 (5 bases). The CDR3 length is 19 residues. The germline gives CDR1 LNHDA, CDR2 SQIVND (reference sequence). Trimming cost V 6 bases and J 0 bases, with 21 bases left between them. This CDR3 is CASRSLRASSNSGANVLTF. The part of the CDR3 DNA that was read is TGTGCCAGTAGATCCCTCAGGGCTAGTTCGAACTCTGGGGCCAACGTC.

This clone has just a few counts. The read halts 3 residues ahead of the CDR3 end, with the missing end drawn from the germline J gene. The chain is built from TRBV7-2 and TRBJ1-6, with TRBD1 identical over 11 bases. V dropped 7 bases and J dropped 5; count of bases not matched to a gene: 4. The germline gives CDR1 SGHTA, CDR2 FQGNSA. The CDR3 extends over 15 amino acids. CDR3 bases read: TGTGCCAGCAAAGGACAGGGGGCGAATAATTCACCC. Translated, it gives CASKGQGANNSP. The whole CDR3 sequence reads CASKGQGANNSPLHF.

The sample holds a few counts of this clone. The CDR3 end falls 3 residues outside the read, so it is completed with the germline J gene. The chain couples TRBV6-2 or TRBV6-3 to TRBJ1-3; D uncertain. This CDR3 has 14 amino acids. Germline-derived CDR1 and CDR2 are MNHEY and SVGEGT. Trimming removed 7 bases at V and 0 bases at J, with 10 bases between. The CDR3 reads CASKSVHSGNTIYF. The sequenced part of the CDR3 DNA is TGTGCCAGCAAGTCGGTTCACTCTGGAAACACC.

A word on this clone: The read comes to an end 3 residues before the CDR3 does, leaving the germline J gene to fill in the end. The V gene is TRBV7-9, the J gene TRBJ1-1; TRBD1 is a possible D gene (6 bases). Deletions cut 5 bases from V and 3 bases from J, with 16 bases between. From germline, CDR1 is SEHNR and CDR2 FQNEAQ (reference sequence). The CDR3 runs to 15 residues. The CDR3 bases that were read are TGTGCCAGCAGCCCCGAAACAGGGAGATACACTGAA. Its protein product is CASSPETGRYTE. The CDR3, in full, reads CASSPETGRYTEAFF.

This clone has only a few counts. The germline gene is not matched at one end of the junction; a read error may be the cause. The observed sequence ends 3 residues before the CDR3 terminus, with the missing tail filled in from the germline J gene. The J gene is TRBJ1-2, the V gene TRBV7-9; D possibly corresponds to TRBD1 (5 bases). There are 13 residues in the CDR3. CDR1 SEHNR and CDR2 FQNEAQ come from the germline V gene (reference sequence). CDR3 residues: CSSSLVDKQGYTF. CDR3 DNA, as far as it was read: TGTTCCAGCAGCTTAGTGGACAAGCAAGGC.

This clone was detected many times. Read coverage stops 3 residues before the CDR3 terminus; the germline J gene supplies the remainder. The chain uses TRBV5-1 and TRBJ1-1; perhaps TRBD1 as D (6 bases). The V and J ends lost 0 bases and 0 bases respectively, with 15 bases between them. The germline V gene has CDR1 SGHRS and CDR2 YFSETQ. This CDR3 region has 17 residues. The CDR3 spells CASSLGGGAAMNTEAFF. The covered CDR3 bases are TGCGCCAGCAGCTTGGGGGGGGGCGCGGCGATGAACACTGAA.

The table lists this clone with many counts. The read ends 3 residues before the CDR3 terminus; that terminus is restored from the germline J gene. This chain connects TRBV18 to TRBJ2-2; TRBD1 matches at 8 bases. Germline V gene data show CDR1 as KGHSH and CDR2 as LQKENI. After removal of 5 bases from V and 6 bases from J, the junction contained 5 bases not matched to a gene. The CDR3 covers 14 residues. The chain's CDR3 is CASSRGTGAGELFF. Partial CDR3 DNA: TGTGCCAGCTCAAGAGGGACAGGTGCCGGGGAG.

In the case of this clone: The read ends 3 residues shy of where the CDR3 ends; the end is completed using the germline J gene. The genes are TRBV2 and TRBJ1-5; 7 nucleotides line up with TRBD1. CDR1 and CDR2 from the germline V gene are SNHLY and FYNNEI. The CDR3 length is 15 residues. After removal of 5 bases from V and 3 bases from J, the junction contained 7 bases not matched to a gene. The CDR3: CASSRQGTINQPQHF. The CDR3 DNA, read in part, is TGTGCCAGCAGTAGACAGGGAACTATCAATCAGCCC.

This clone was seen a handful of times. The DNA ends 3 residues before the CDR3 does, and the rest of the CDR3 is filled in from the germline J gene. This chain joins TRBV19 and TRBJ1-6, with D possibly being TRBD1 (5 bases). The V end lost 5 bases, the J end lost 7 bases, and 12 bases lay between the germline ends. Germline V gene sequence: CDR1 LNHDA, CDR2 SQIVND (reference sequence). This CDR3 has 14 amino acids. CDR3 DNA (partial): TGTGCCAGTAGTCTCGCGGGGGGGAATTCACCC. Translated, it gives CASSLAGGNSP. Given in full, the CDR3 is CASSLAGGNSPLHF.

This clone was counted at least ten times. Coverage ceases 3 residues before the CDR3 finishes, and the germline J gene fills in the end. This chain uses TRBV19 with TRBJ2-7, with no clear D. The germline gives CDR1 LNHDA, CDR2 SQIVND (reference sequence). Between the trimmed V and J ends, which lost 5 bases and 1 base, there was a span of 9 bases. This CDR3 spans 13 amino acids. Partial CDR3 DNA: TGTGCCAGTAGTTTGACGGGTTCCTACGAG. The encoded protein is CASSLTGSYE. The complete CDR3 sequence is CASSLTGSYEQYF.

This clone occurred a few times. From the germline J gene comes the end of the CDR3, since the read stops 3 residues before it. This rearrangement joins TRBV19 to TRBJ2-2; tentatively, D is TRBD1 (6 bases). CDR1 is LNHDA and CDR2 is SQIVND in the germline V gene (reference sequence). The CDR3 loop spans 13 amino acids. V was pared by 5 bases and J by 5 bases, with 9 bases between. The CDR3 spells CASSSQGTGELFF. The sequenced part of the CDR3 DNA is TGTGCCAGTAGTTCCCAGGGGACCGGGGAG. The full variable domain, rest sourced from reference TRBV19 and TRBJ2-2, is DGGITQSPKYLFRKEGQNVTLSCEQNLNHDAMYWYRQDPGQGLRLIYYSQIVNDFQKGDIAEGYSVSREKKESFPLTVTSAQKNPTAFYLCASSSQGTGELFFGEGSRLTVL.

This clone has more than one count but fewer than ten. Read coverage stops 3 residues before the CDR3 terminus; the germline J gene supplies the remainder. The V gene is TRBV5-5, the J gene TRBJ2-7; D remains unclear. Trimming cost V 2 bases and J 3 bases, with 12 bases left between them. Germline loops: CDR1 SGHKS, CDR2 YYEKEE (reference sequence). The CDR3 is 14 residues long. Incomplete CDR3 DNA: TGTGCCAGCAGCTTCAGACAACGCGACTACGAG. It is translated as CASSFRQRDYE. The CDR3 in full is CASSFRQRDYEQYF.

There are many counts of this clone. The read falls 3 residues short of the CDR3 end, and the missing part is taken from the germline J gene. The genes are TRBV19 and TRBJ1-1; the D gene is possibly TRBD1 (6 bases). CDR1 and CDR2 from the germline V gene are LNHDA and SQIVND (reference sequence). CDR3 length equals 14 residues. The V end was cut by 7 bases, the J end by 0 bases, with 12 bases between. The sequenced CDR3 bases are TGTGCCAGTATTGGGGACAACATGAACACTGAA. Protein sequence: CASIGDNMNTE. The complete CDR3 reads CASIGDNMNTEAFF.

This clone was observed a few times. The sequence runs out 3 residues before the end of the CDR3; the remainder is reconstructed from the germline J gene. The V call is TRBV7-9, the J call TRBJ1-3; no definite D call. Germline loops: CDR1 SEHNR, CDR2 FQNEAQ (reference sequence). Deletions cut 5 bases from V and 0 bases from J, with 5 bases between. The CDR3 is 13 residues long. The CDR3 is CASSPYSGNTIYF. CDR3 DNA, as far as it was read: TGTGCCAGCAGCCCCTACTCTGGAAACACC.

This clone has more than one count but fewer than ten. The read is 3 residues too short to cover the CDR3 end, so that end is filled in from the germline J gene. This rearrangement joins TRBV30 to TRBJ1-1; TRBD1 is a possible D gene (5 bases). CDR1 GTSNPN and CDR2 SVGIG come from the germline V gene (reference sequence). The CDR3 totals 13 residues. Trimming removed 2 bases at V and 4 bases at J, with 11 bases between. The sequenced CDR3 bases are TGTGCCTGGAGTCTGGTGGGACTCACTGAA. It codes for CAWSLVGLTE. The complete CDR3 sequence is CAWSLVGLTEAFF.

As concerns this clone: The CDR3 end falls 3 residues outside the read, so it is completed with the germline J gene. V usage is TRBV6-2 or TRBV6-3 and J usage is TRBJ2-3; D gene unclear. This CDR3 spans 14 amino acids. Looked up from germline, CDR1 is MNHEY and CDR2 is SVGEGT. The V end lost 7 bases, the J end lost 0 bases, and 11 bases lay between the germline ends. The covered CDR3 bases are TGTGCCAGCAAGATAGCACATAGCACAGATACG. Its protein is CASKIAHSTDT. The whole CDR3 protein reads CASKIAHSTDTQYF.

Points on this clone: The read stops 3 residues short of the end of the CDR3; the missing end is completed from the germline J gene. This rearrangement joins TRBV18 to TRBJ1-5, with D perhaps TRBD1 (5 bases). The V end was cut by 4 bases, the J end by 3 bases, with 25 bases between. The CDR3 spans 19 residues. Germline CDR1 reads KGHSH; CDR2 reads LQKENI. Partial CDR3 DNA: TGTGCCAGCTCACTCTTTCCCCAGCTCACGGGCAGGGACAATCAGCCC. Translated: CASSLFPQLTGRDNQP. In full, the CDR3 reads CASSLFPQLTGRDNQPQHF. The entire variable domain, with the rest obtained from reference TRBV18 and TRBJ1-5, is as follows: NAGVMQNPRHLVRRRGQEARLRCSPMKGHSHVYWYRQLPEEGLKFMVYLQKENIIDESGMPKERFSAEFPKEGPSILRIQQVVRGDSAAYFCASSLFPQLTGRDNQPQHFGDGTRLSIL.

The table lists this clone with a few counts. The CDR3: CASSYPGNQPQHF. Partial CDR3 DNA: TGTGCCAGCAGTTACCCGGGTAATCAGCCC. The V and J genes are TRBV6-2 or TRBV6-3 and TRBJ1-5; D is unresolved. The read ends 3 residues before the CDR3 terminus; that terminus is restored from the germline J gene. This CDR3 region has 13 residues. V shed 2 bases and J shed 4 bases, with 6 bases lying between them. CDR1 and CDR2 from the germline V gene are MNHEY and SVGEGT.

A remark on this clone: Coverage ceases 3 residues before the CDR3 finishes, and the germline J gene fills in the end. The chain joins TRBV19 to TRBJ1-1; maybe TRBD1 (6 bases). Deletions cut 7 bases from V and 3 bases from J, with 18 bases between. Looked up from germline, CDR1 is LNHDA and CDR2 is SQIVND (reference sequence). The CDR3 length is 15 residues. The CDR3 DNA, read in part, is TGTGCCAGTACCTTCTCGGGGGGCGGGTACACTGAA. The encoded protein is CASTFSGGGYTE. The whole CDR3 sequence reads CASTFSGGGYTEAFF.